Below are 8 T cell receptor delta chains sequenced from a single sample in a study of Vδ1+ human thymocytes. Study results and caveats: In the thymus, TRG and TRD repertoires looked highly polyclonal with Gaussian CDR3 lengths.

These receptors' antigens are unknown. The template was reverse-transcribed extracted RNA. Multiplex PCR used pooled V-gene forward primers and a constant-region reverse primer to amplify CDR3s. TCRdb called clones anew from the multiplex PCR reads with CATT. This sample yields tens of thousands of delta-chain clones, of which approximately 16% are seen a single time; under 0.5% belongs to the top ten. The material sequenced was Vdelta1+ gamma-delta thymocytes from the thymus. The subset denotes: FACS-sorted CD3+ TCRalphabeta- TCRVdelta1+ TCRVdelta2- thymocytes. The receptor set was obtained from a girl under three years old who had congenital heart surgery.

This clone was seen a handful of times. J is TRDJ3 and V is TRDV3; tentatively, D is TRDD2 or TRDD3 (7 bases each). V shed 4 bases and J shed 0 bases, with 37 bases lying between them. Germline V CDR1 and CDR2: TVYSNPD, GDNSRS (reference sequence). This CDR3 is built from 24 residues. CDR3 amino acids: CAYPFLPCSGGHHPSSWDTRQMFF. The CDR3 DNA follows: TGTGCCTACCCCTTCCTTCCCTGTAGTGGGGGACACCACCCTAGCTCCTGGGACACCCGACAGATGTTTTTC.

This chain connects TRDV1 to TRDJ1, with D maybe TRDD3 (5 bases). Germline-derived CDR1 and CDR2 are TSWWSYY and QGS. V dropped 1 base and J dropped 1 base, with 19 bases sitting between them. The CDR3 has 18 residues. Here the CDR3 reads CALGERGTAHWSTDKLIF. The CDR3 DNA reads TGTGCTCTTGGGGAACGAGGCACTGCCCACTGGTCCACCGATAAACTCATCTTT.

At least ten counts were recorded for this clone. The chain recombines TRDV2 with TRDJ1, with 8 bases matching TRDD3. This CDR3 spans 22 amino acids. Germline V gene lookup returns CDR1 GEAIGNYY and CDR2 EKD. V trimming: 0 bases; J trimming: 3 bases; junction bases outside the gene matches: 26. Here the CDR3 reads CACDTWGGLPQWRGDNADKLIF. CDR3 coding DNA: TGTGCCTGTGACACCTGGGGCGGCCTTCCACAATGGAGGGGGGATAACGCCGATAAACTCATCTTT.

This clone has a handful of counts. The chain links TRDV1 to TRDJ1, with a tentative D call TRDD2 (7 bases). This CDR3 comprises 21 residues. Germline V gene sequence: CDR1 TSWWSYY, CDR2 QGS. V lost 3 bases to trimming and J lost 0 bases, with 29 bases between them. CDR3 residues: CALGDVSYSSWWGEYTDKLIF. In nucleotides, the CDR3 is TGTGCTCTTGGGGACGTTTCCTACTCCAGTTGGTGGGGGGAGTACACCGATAAACTCATCTTT.

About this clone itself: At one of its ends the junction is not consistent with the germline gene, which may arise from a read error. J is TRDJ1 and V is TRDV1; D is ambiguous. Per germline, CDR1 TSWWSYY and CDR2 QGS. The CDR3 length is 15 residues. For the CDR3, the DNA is TGTGCTCTTGGGGCGCATTCCCACCACACCGATAAACCCATCTTT. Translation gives CALGAHSHHTDKPIF.

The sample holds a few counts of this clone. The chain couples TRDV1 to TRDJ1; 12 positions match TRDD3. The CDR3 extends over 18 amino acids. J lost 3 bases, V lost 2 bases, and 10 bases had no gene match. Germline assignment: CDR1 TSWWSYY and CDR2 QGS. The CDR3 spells CALGENVSGGYVADKLIF. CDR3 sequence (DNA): TGTGCTCTTGGGGAAAACGTCTCTGGGGGATACGTGGCCGATAAACTCATCTTT.

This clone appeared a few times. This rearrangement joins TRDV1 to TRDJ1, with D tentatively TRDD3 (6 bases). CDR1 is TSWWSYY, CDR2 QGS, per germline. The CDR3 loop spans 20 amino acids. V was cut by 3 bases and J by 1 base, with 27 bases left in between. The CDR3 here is CALGDRGGTSDGLSTDKLIF. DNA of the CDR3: TGTGCTCTTGGGGATCGTGGGGGTACCTCCGACGGTCTCTCCACCGATAAACTCATCTTT.

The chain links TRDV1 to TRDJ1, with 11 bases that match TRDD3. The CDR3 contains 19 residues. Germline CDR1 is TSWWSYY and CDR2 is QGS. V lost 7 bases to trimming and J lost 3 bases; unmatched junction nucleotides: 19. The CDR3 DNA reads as TGTGCTCTTGTAGGCAAGTTGGGATTTGGGGGATACGCATCCGATAAACTCATCTTT. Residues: CALVGKLGFGGYASDKLIF.